A selection of T cell receptor beta chains follows, all from one sample in a study of blood T cell repertoires in COVID-19. Profiling relied on immunoSEQ multiplex PCR, and the TCRdb table lists in-frame clones only, not all of them. The table records some 360,000 clones, roughly 86% of them present only once. Sequenced sample: peripheral blood. Every receptor here comes from a woman aged 55-70 years with COVID-19, enrolled during active disease. The CDR3 runs from the conserved cysteine through the conserved F or W.

V gene | CDR3 protein
TRBV30 | CAWSTGDHQPQHF
TRBV2 | CASSIGGAAFF
TRBV2 | CASSLSGQGNQPQHF
TRBV6-5 | CASSSSGTGGYEQYF
TRBV30 | CAWSVGGADYGYTF
TRBV10-2 | CASSDSRFYTEAFF
TRBV2 | CASSEFRGERVKLFF
TRBV11-2 | CASSHTGVSGYTF
TRBV30 | CAWSVRGTVTEAFF
TRBV7-9 | CASSKGQGAAYGYTF
TRBV29-1 | CSVEELATDTQYF
TRBV7-8 | CASSLVGVAGELFF
TRBV11-2 | CASSLGGGRTQYF
TRBV6-1 | CASSESRGGYSNQPQHF
TRBV5-4 | CASSQTPGQGRKNYGYTF
TRBV30 | CAWSQGAINQPQHF
TRBV24-1 | CATSAGTGVTDTQYF
TRBV3-1/TRBV3-2 | CASSRPPGLSYNSPLHF
TRBV7-8 | CASSKGQGLAKNIQYF
TRBV5-1 | CASSVGRGAADTQYF
TRBV7-9 | CASSPGQSGAYGYTF
TRBV7-9 | CASSLSGTYEQYF
TRBV7-2 | CASSSLAGGLDEQFF
TRBV2 | CASRLSLDNSPLHF
TRBV6-2/TRBV6-3 | CASSNYVQPQHF
TRBV28 | CASSRGGGTEAFF
TRBV7-9 | CASVYSGANVLTF
TRBV6-1 | CAAAGGSTTTEAFF
TRBV2 | CASSEVGIQNNGLNYGYTF
TRBV4-1 | CASSQAIGGGAYDEQYF
TRBV9 | CASSVNPGPYGYTF
TRBV7-9 | CASSPGGGPYGYTF
TRBV4-2 | CASSQGTADYGYTF
TRBV10-3 | CAITMKVGLVTEAFF
TRBV6-4 | CASRPAGGHSPLHF
TRBV2 | CASSEGLGRGQGTEAFF
TRBV12-3/TRBV12-4 | CASSQYTDTQYF
TRBV6-6 | CASKLTAQGADEQFF
TRBV6-5 | CASSSTSGGAFF
TRBV19 | CASSIDGQVGSGYTF
TRBV5-1 | CASSPDRGRSPLHF
TRBV5-1 | CASRDRRTGWGTDTQYF
TRBV9 | CASSVIGNGGPTDTQYF